These T cell receptor beta chains were read from a single sample in a study of graft-versus-host responses after intestinal transplantation. No antigens are known for them. The table came from immunoSEQ multiplex PCR; TCRdb's copy has only in-frame clones and leaves some out. There are some 150,000 clones in the sample; approximately 91% occur only once, and around 0.19% lies in the top ten. The material was unstimulated CD4+ T cells sorted from spleen or lymph node cells, obtained before intestinal transplant. These receptors were taken from a human donor who received an intestinal transplant. The CDR3 runs from the conserved cysteine through the conserved F or W. D genes are given only for firm matches. A clone size is listed for some rows: how often the clone was seen (once, few, many), or a class if it is expanded.

TRBD2 TRBJ2-7 TRBV7-7 . CASSVRRTSGVPYEQYF TGTGCCAGCAGCGTCAGAAGGACTAGCGGGGTCCCCTACGAGCAGTACTTC
. TRBJ1-6 TRBV11-3 . CASSLDSYNSPLHF TGTGCCAGCAGTCTGGACAGCTATAATTCACCCCTCCACTTT
. TRBJ1-1 TRBV5-6 once CASSQGLSMNTEAFF TGTGCCAGCAGCCAGGGTTTGAGCATGAACACTGAAGCTTTCTTT
TRBD2 TRBJ2-3 TRBV7-2 . CASSLVAGGGTDTQYF TGTGCCAGCAGCTTAGTAGCGGGAGGAGGCACAGATACGCAGTATTTT
TRBD1 TRBJ1-5 TRBV7-2 few CASSRDRVPEQPQHF TGTGCCAGCAGCCGGGACAGGGTGCCGGAACAGCCCCAGCATTTT
. TRBJ2-2 TRBV7-9 . CASSLTLDQRSTGELFF TGTGCCAGCAGCCTCACCTTAGACCAACGGTCCACCGGGGAGCTGTTTTTT
. TRBJ2-1 TRBV7-7 . CASSLFSAGRGGPYNEQFF TGTGCCAGCAGCTTATTCTCGGCGGGGAGGGGGGGACCCTACAATGAGCAGTTCTTC
TRBD2 TRBJ2-7 TRBV10-3 . CAISVGLAELYEQYF TGTGCCATCAGTGTGGGACTAGCGGAGTTATACGAGCAGTACTTC
. TRBJ1-1 TRBV28 . CASKTLGTEAFF TGTGCCAGCAAAACCCTGGGCACTGAAGCTTTCTTT
TRBD1 TRBJ1-1 TRBV19 . CASSKGQGLSEAFF TGTGCCAGTAGTAAAGGACAGGGGCTCTCTGAAGCTTTCTTT
. TRBJ2-1 TRBV7-2 . CACSLVDGTYNEQFF TGTGCCTGCAGCTTAGTGGACGGGACCTACAATGAGCAGTTCTTC
. TRBJ1-4 TRBV5-8 few CASSLGRSGLYEKLFF TGTGCCAGCAGCTTGGGACGGTCCGGACTCTATGAAAAACTGTTTTTT
. TRBJ2-7 TRBV19 . CASSFERQPYYEQYF TGTGCCAGTAGTTTTGAGAGGCAGCCTTACTACGAGCAGTACTTC
. TRBJ2-7 TRBV18 . CASSPLGRSHHEQYF TGTGCCAGCTCACCATTGGGACGTAGCCACCACGAGCAGTACTTC
. TRBJ1-1 TRBV12-2 . CASRFSPRDSRWRMNTEAFF TGTGCAAGTCGCTTTTCACCCAGGGACTCCCGGTGGAGGATGAACACTGAAGCTTTCTTT
TRBD1 TRBJ2-7 TRBV4-2 . CASSQAGTGFYEQYF TGTGCCAGCAGCCAAGCCGGGACAGGATTCTACGAGCAGTACTTC
. TRBJ2-2 TRBV29-1 . CSVESPGTGELFF TGCAGCGTTGAATCCCCCGGGACCGGGGAGCTGTTTTTT
TRBD1 TRBJ2-7 TRBV5-1 . CASSWDSYEQYF TGCGCCAGCAGCTGGGACAGCTACGAGCAGTACTTC
. TRBJ2-1 TRBV2 . CASSREHEQFF TGTGCCAGCAGTAGAGAGCATGAGCAGTTCTTC
TRBD1 TRBJ1-2 TRBV5-1 . CASTPAWDRPYGYTF TGCGCCAGCACACCCGCCTGGGACAGACCCTATGGCTACACCTTC
. TRBJ1-4 TRBV5-4 . CASSFDQGTNEKLFF TGTGCCAGCAGCTTTGACCAGGGGACTAATGAAAAACTGTTTTTT
TRBD1 TRBJ2-2 TRBV7-9 . CASSRRQGESTGELFF TGTGCCAGCAGCCGGAGACAGGGGGAGTCCACCGGGGAGCTGTTTTTT
. TRBJ2-3 TRBV19 . CASSIQGRDTQYF TGTGCCAGTAGTATCCAGGGAAGAGATACGCAGTATTTT
. TRBJ2-1 TRBV28 . CASTGGSSWGVLNEQFF TGTGCCAGCACAGGGGGGTCGTCCTGGGGGGTACTCAATGAGCAGTTCTTC
. TRBJ2-7 TRBV5-6 . CASSLDPKYEQYF TGTGCCAGCAGCTTAGATCCTAAATACGAGCAGTACTTC
TRBD1 TRBJ1-2 TRBV10-3 . CAITPGGSYGYTF TGTGCCATCACTCCAGGGGGGAGCTATGGCTACACCTTC
TRBD1 TRBJ2-2 TRBV2 . CASKGQLNTGELFF TGTGCCAGCAAGGGACAGTTGAACACCGGGGAGCTGTTTTTT
. TRBJ2-2 TRBV7-9 . CASSHLTGELFF TGTGCCAGCAGCCACCTGACCGGGGAGCTGTTTTTT
TRBD1 TRBJ1-2 TRBV27 once CASSFGTAYGYTF TGTGCCAGCAGTTTTGGGACAGCCTATGGCTACACCTTC
. TRBJ2-1 TRBV19 few CASSQNVLNNEQFF TGTGCCAGTAGTCAGAATGTGCTCAACAATGAGCAGTTCTTC
TRBD2 TRBJ2-3 TRBV5-4 . CASSFPSGRSTDTQYF TGTGCCAGCAGCTTCCCTAGCGGGAGGTCGACAGATACGCAGTATTTT
. TRBJ2-1 TRBV28 . CASSPPFWNEQFF TGTGCCAGCAGCCCGCCGTTCTGGAATGAGCAGTTCTTC
TRBD1 TRBJ1-1 TRBV7-9 few CAGIQGPNTEAFF TGTGCCGGAATACAGGGGCCGAACACTGAAGCTTTCTTT
. TRBJ1-1 TRBV19 . CASSIPKPGSEAFF TGTGCCAGTAGTATCCCCAAGCCGGGTAGTGAAGCTTTCTTT
TRBD1 TRBJ1-2 TRBV28 . CASSYRTGRGYTF TGTGCCAGCAGTTACCGGACAGGGCGCGGCTACACCTTC
TRBD1 TRBJ2-7 TRBV11-2 . CASSLYMTATGERYEQYF TGTGCCAGCAGCTTGTACATGACGGCCACAGGGGAGCGATACGAGCAGTACTTC
TRBD2 TRBJ2-1 TRBV18 . CASSPGTSAYNEQFF TGTGCCAGCTCACCCGGGACTAGCGCCTACAATGAGCAGTTCTTC
. TRBJ1-1 TRBV5-1 . CASSLAGARTEAFF TGCGCCAGCAGCTTGGCGGGGGCTAGGACTGAAGCTTTCTTT
TRBD2 TRBJ2-3 TRBV7-2 . CASSPGLALTDTQYF TGTGCCAGCAGCCCGGGACTAGCGCTCACAGATACGCAGTATTTT
TRBD1 TRBJ2-7 TRBV9 . CASSPGQGLYEQYF TGTGCCAGCAGCCCGGGACAGGGACTCTACGAGCAGTACTTC
TRBD2 TRBJ2-7 TRBV4-1 . CASSQARTSDTYEQYF TGCGCCAGCAGCCAAGCTCGGACTAGCGACACCTACGAGCAGTACTTC
TRBD2 TRBJ2-1 TRBV5-1 . CASSKRETYNEQFF TGCGCCAGCAGCAAGCGGGAGACCTACAATGAGCAGTTCTTC
TRBD1 TRBJ2-7 TRBV2 . CASPRQGATNEQYF TGTGCCAGCCCTCGACAGGGGGCGACTAACGAGCAGTACTTC
TRBD2 TRBJ2-7 TRBV7-3 . CASSLVSGSYEQYF TGTGCCAGCAGCTTAGTTAGCGGGTCCTACGAGCAGTACTTC
TRBD2 TRBJ2-3 TRBV27 . CASRGRWAGGPGSTDTQYF TGTGCCAGCAGAGGGAGGTGGGCGGGAGGCCCTGGGAGCACAGATACGCAGTATTTT
. TRBJ1-2 TRBV28 once CASTLFPQGNGYTF TGTGCCAGCACCCTCTTCCCCCAGGGGAATGGCTACACCTTC
TRBD2 TRBJ2-5 TRBV4-1 . CASSPRTSGETQYF TGCGCCAGCAGCCCTAGGACTAGCGGGGAGACCCAGTACTTC
. TRBJ2-1 TRBV4-3 . CASSQDGKGYNEQFF TGCGCCAGCAGCCAAGATGGCAAAGGTTACAATGAGCAGTTCTTC
. TRBJ1-1 TRBV19 once CASSIDPSADTEAFF TGTGCCAGTAGTATAGACCCCAGCGCGGACACTGAAGCTTTCTTT
. TRBJ1-3 TRBV28 . CASSLSGPLFSGNTIYF TGTGCCAGCAGTTTAAGTGGCCCTCTGTTCTCTGGAAACACCATATATTTT
TRBD2 TRBJ2-7 TRBV4-2 . CASSQLPRGGTYEQYF TGTGCCAGCAGCCAACTACCCCGGGGAGGGACCTACGAGCAGTACTTC
. TRBJ1-1 TRBV10-3 . CAIKGVLQGISTEAFF TGTGCCATCAAGGGAGTACTTCAGGGAATCTCTACTGAAGCTTTCTTT
. TRBJ1-2 TRBV7-2 . CASSPPRRGVGYTF TGTGCCAGCAGCCCCCCCCGCAGGGGAGTAGGCTACACCTTC
. TRBJ1-6 TRBV6-1 . CASSDRYNSPLHF TGTGCCAGCAGTGACCGGTATAATTCACCCCTCCACTTT